These 17 T cell receptor beta chains were all obtained from the same sample, sequenced in a study of shared clonotypes between healthy human individuals. Profiling relied on immunoSEQ multiplex PCR, and the TCRdb table lists in-frame clones only, not all of them. Of hundreds of thousands of clones listed, about four fifths are singletons. Sequenced sample: PBMCs. The receptor source for this set is a woman in her 40s in good health. Some clones in this sample may be carry-over from other donors' samples.

The chain joins TRBV19 to TRBJ2-1; a possible D gene is TRBD2 (6 bases). Germline V gives CDR1 LNHDA, CDR2 SQIVND (reference sequence). Trimming left V 2 bases short and J 6 bases short, with 14 bases between. The CDR3 contains 15 residues. CDR3 amino acids: CASSISQVGGNEQFF. CDR3 bases: TGTGCCAGTAGTATAAGTCAGGTGGGGGGCAATGAGCAGTTCTTC.

This clone appeared once. This chain connects TRBV19 to TRBJ2-3; D is ambiguous. The CDR3 sequence is 16 residues long. V lost 2 bases to trimming and J lost 5 bases, with 17 bases between them. Germline CDR1 and CDR2: LNHDA and SQIVND (reference sequence). The CDR3 DNA follows: TGTGCCAGTAGTATACTGGGCCCCTTACCCGGAGATACGCAGTATTTT. It encodes CASSILGPLPGDTQYF.

A few counts support this clone. This chain uses TRBV7-2 with TRBJ1-4; D uncertain. V gave up 1 base and J gave up 2 bases, with 8 bases separating them. CDR1 SGHTA and CDR2 FQGNSA come from the germline V gene. This CDR3 is built from 15 residues. The CDR3 spells CASSLGGTTNEKLFF. In DNA, the CDR3 is TGTGCCAGCAGCTTAGGGGGAACGACTAATGAAAAACTGTTTTTT.

The chain carries TRBV7-3 and TRBJ2-3; D perhaps matches TRBD1 (5 bases). The V gene lost 2 bases and the J gene lost 3 bases, with 9 bases spanning the gap. CDR1 and CDR2 (germline): SGHTA, FQGTGA. The CDR3 spans 14 residues. The CDR3: CASSLDRTTDTQYF. CDR3 bases: TGTGCCAGCAGCTTAGACAGAACAACAGATACGCAGTATTTT. Using reference TRBV7-3 and TRBJ2-3 for the parts outside the CDR3, the full variable domain is GAGVSQTPSNKVTEKGKYVELRCDPISGHTALYWYRQSLGQGPEFLIYFQGTGAADDSGLPNDRFFAVRPEGSVSTLKIQRTERGDSAVYLCASSLDRTTDTQYFGPGTRLTVL.

This clone showed up just once. This chain uses TRBV2 with TRBJ2-7; no clear D gene. CDR3 length: 13 amino acids. Germline V gives CDR1 SNHLY, CDR2 FYNNEI. V was shortened by 8 bases and J by 2 bases, with 13 bases between the two germline ends. The chain's CDR3 is CASQAPEPYEQYF. In DNA, the CDR3 is TGTGCCAGCCAGGCCCCGGAGCCCTACGAGCAGTACTTC.

The rearrangement links TRBV2 to TRBJ1-2; 9 bases align to TRBD1. Germline loops: CDR1 SNHLY, CDR2 FYNNEI. V lost 6 bases and J lost 5; bases outside the gene matches: 7. The CDR3 consists of 14 residues. CDR3 region: CASSYRGRSYGYTF. As DNA, the CDR3 is TGTGCCAGCAGCTACAGGGGGCGAAGTTATGGCTACACCTTC.

The chain combines TRBV7-2 with TRBJ2-5; the D gene is possibly TRBD1 (5 bases). The ends were cut back, 5 bases at V and 1 base at J, with 8 bases in the middle. This CDR3 spans 13 amino acids. Germline V CDR1 and CDR2: SGHTA, FQGNSA. DNA for the CDR3: TGTGCCAGCAGCCGACAGCCCCAAGAGACCCAGTACTTC. Its protein is CASSRQPQETQYF.

The chain carries TRBV28 and TRBJ1-5; D is undetermined. The germline gives CDR1 MDHEN, CDR2 SYDVKM. The CDR3 totals 13 residues. V lost 3 bases and J lost 1, with 4 bases in between. CDR3 amino acids: CASSLTSNQPQHF. As DNA, the CDR3 is TGTGCCAGCAGTTTGACGAGCAATCAGCCCCAGCATTTT.

V usage is TRBV28 and J usage is TRBJ2-7, with TRBD1 identical over 7 bases. Germline assignment: CDR1 MDHEN and CDR2 SYDVKM. The J segment lost 5 bases and the V segment lost 3 bases, leaving 7 bases of the junction unmatched. This CDR3 is 14 amino acids long. The CDR3 sequence: CASSFSTGINEQYF. CDR3 DNA sequence: TGTGCCAGCAGTTTCTCGACAGGGATCAACGAGCAGTACTTC.

The chain recombines TRBV7-9 with TRBJ2-2; D is possibly TRBD2 (5 bases). Germline V gene data show CDR1 as SEHNR and CDR2 as FQNEAQ (reference sequence). This CDR3 has 17 residues. V lost 5 bases to trimming and J lost 4 bases, with 20 bases between them. CDR3 bases: TGTGCCAGCAGCCGTTGGTTTGCGGGCAATAGCACCGGGGAGCTGTTTTTT. Its protein is CASSRWFAGNSTGELFF.

This clone appeared a single time. The chain combines TRBV29-1 with TRBJ2-3; D remains unclear. This CDR3 region has 11 residues. Germline loops: CDR1 SQVTM, CDR2 ANQGSEA. Trimming stripped 2 bases from V and 13 bases from J, with 13 bases between. The DNA for the CDR3 is TGCAGCGTTGAATCCGGGTCGGTGGAGTATTTT. This gives the protein CSVESGSVEYF.

Remarks on this clone: This is likely an artifact of a read error, given a far larger clone one base away. Additional DNA sequences in this sample encode the identical CDR3. The chain links TRBV7-9 to TRBJ1-1, with D perhaps TRBD1 (6 bases). The V end was cut by 5 bases, the J end by 4 bases, with 8 bases between. This CDR3 has 12 amino acids. Per germline, CDR1 SEHNR and CDR2 FQNEAQ (reference sequence). CDR3 protein: CASSLRGTEAFF. CDR3 DNA: TGTGCCAGCAGCCTCAGGGGCACTGAAGCTTTCTTT.

Comments on this clone: This is likely a read error, given that the CDR3 carries no conserved phenylalanine or tryptophan at its end. Because the CDR3's place on the DNA is in doubt, the DNA is left out and the CDR3 is given as listed by TCRdb. This sequence joins TRBV7-9 and TRBJ2-7. Germline CDR1 and CDR2: SEHNR and FQNEAQ (reference sequence). The CDR3 totals 13 residues, both ends included. The CDR3 spells CASSLEGFTTPTL.

The chain couples TRBV28 to TRBJ1-3, with 8 bases that match TRBD1. This CDR3 is built from 16 residues. Looked up from germline, CDR1 is MDHEN and CDR2 is SYDVKM. The ends lost 5 bases at V and 0 bases at J; junction bases unmatched: 6. The CDR3 sequence: CASSHRTGTSGNTIYF. CDR3 DNA: TGTGCCAGCAGTCACCGGACAGGGACCTCTGGAAACACCATATATTTT.

The chain carries TRBV16 and TRBJ1-4; 9 bases are shared with TRBD1. The CDR3 spans 15 residues. Germline V gives CDR1 KGHSY, CDR2 FQNENV. The V and J ends lost 3 bases and 7 bases, in that order; junction bases with no gene match: 6. The CDR3 here is CASSQSGTGREKLFF. CDR3 nucleotide sequence: TGTGCCAGCAGCCAGTCCGGGACAGGGCGTGAAAAACTGTTTTTT.

This clone was seen only once. J is TRBJ1-1 and V is TRBV29-1, with D unresolved. CDR1 is SQVTM, CDR2 ANQGSEA, per germline. The V end was cut by 4 bases, the J end by 4 bases, with 13 bases between. The CDR3 is 13 residues long. Here the CDR3 DNA reads TGCAGCGTTGGGAAGCAGGTCTCCACTGAAGCTTTCTTT. Its translation is CSVGKQVSTEAFF.

This clone has just one count. The genes are TRBV28 and TRBJ2-7, with TRBD2 matching 11 bases. Germline V lookup: CDR1 MDHEN, CDR2 SYDVKM. The CDR3 spans 16 residues. The V segment lost 6 bases and the J segment 5 bases; nucleotides outside the gene matches: 12. The CDR3 reads CASRHRPTSGKNEQYF. The CDR3 region has the DNA TGTGCCAGCAGACATCGCCCGACTAGCGGGAAGAACGAGCAGTACTTC.